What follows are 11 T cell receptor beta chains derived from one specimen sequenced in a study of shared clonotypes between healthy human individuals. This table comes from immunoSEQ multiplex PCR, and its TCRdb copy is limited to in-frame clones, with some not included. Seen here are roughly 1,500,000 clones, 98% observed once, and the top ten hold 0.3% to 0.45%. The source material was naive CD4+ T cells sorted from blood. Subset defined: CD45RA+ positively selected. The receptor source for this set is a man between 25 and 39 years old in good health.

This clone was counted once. The DNA of the CDR3 is TGTGCCAGCAGCTCGGGACAGGGTGGCAATGAGCAGTTCTTC. Translating it yields CASSSGQGGNEQFF. The V and J genes are TRBV5-4 and TRBJ2-1; TRBD1 aligns across 9 bases. V trimming: 3 bases; J trimming: 6 bases; junction bases outside the gene matches: 4. Germline V gives CDR1 SGHNT, CDR2 YYREEE (reference sequence). This CDR3 has 14 amino acids.

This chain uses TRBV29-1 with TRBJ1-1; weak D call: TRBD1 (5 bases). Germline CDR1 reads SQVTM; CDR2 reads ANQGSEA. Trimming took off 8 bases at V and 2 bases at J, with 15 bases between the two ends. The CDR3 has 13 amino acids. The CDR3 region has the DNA TGCAGCCTCCGGCGAGGGGCTAACACTGAAGCTTTCTTT. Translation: CSLRRGANTEAFF.

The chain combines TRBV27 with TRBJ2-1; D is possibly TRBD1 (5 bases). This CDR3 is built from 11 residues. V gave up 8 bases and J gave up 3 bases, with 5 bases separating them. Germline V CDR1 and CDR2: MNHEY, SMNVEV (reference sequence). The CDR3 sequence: CASQGYNEQFF. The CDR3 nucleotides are TGTGCCAGCCAGGGCTACAATGAGCAGTTCTTC.

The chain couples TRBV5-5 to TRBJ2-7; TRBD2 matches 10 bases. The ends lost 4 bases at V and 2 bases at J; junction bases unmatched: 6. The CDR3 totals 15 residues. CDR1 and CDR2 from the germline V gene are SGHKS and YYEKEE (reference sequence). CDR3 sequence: CASSPGLAEPYEQYF. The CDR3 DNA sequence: TGTGCCAGCAGCCCCGGACTAGCGGAGCCCTACGAGCAGTACTTC.

CDR3 amino acids: CAWSLQLNTEAFF. CDR3 bases: TGTGCCTGGAGTCTCCAACTGAACACTGAAGCTTTCTTT. V gene TRBV30 combines with J gene TRBJ1-1; no firm D call. The ends were cut back, 2 bases at V and 0 bases at J, with 7 bases in the middle. Germline V gives CDR1 GTSNPN, CDR2 SVGIG (reference sequence). The CDR3 runs to 13 residues.

The CDR3 region is CAISEVGANEQFF. CDR3 bases: TGTGCCATCAGTGAGGTAGGGGCAAATGAGCAGTTCTTC. The chain links TRBV10-3 to TRBJ2-1, with D possibly TRBD1 on 5 matching bases. This CDR3 has 13 residues. Deletions cut 2 bases from V and 7 bases from J, with 9 bases between. Germline V gene lookup returns CDR1 ENHRY and CDR2 SYGVKD.

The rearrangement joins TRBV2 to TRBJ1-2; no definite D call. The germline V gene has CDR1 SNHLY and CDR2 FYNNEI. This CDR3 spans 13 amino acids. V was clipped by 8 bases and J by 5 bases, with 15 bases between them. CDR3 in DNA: TGTGCCAGCTTGCCCTTGGGTTTTTATGGCTACACCTTC. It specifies CASLPLGFYGYTF.

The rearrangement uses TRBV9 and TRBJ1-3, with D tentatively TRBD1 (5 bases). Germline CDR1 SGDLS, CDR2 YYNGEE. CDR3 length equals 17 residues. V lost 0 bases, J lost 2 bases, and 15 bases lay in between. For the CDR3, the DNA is TGTGCCAGCAGCGTAGGGATTCGGGGGACTACTGGAAACACCATATATTTT. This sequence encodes CASSVGIRGTTGNTIYF.

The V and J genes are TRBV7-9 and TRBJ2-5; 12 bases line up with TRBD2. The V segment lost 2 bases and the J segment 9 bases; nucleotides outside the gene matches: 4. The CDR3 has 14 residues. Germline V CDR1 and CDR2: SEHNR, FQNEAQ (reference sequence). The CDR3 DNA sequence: TGTGCCAGCAGCTTACTAGCGGGAGGGTTGGCCCAGTACTTC. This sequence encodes CASSLLAGGLAQYF.

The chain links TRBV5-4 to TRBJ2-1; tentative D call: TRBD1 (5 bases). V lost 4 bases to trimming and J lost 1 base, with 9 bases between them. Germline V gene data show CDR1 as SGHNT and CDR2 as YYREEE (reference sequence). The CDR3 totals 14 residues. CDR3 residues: CASSRRQSYNEQFF. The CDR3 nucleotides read TGTGCCAGCAGCCGTAGACAGTCCTACAATGAGCAGTTCTTC.

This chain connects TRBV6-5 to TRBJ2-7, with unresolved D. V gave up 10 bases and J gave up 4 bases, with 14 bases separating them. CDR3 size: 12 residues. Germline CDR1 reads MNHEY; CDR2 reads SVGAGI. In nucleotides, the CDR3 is TGTGCCACCTCCGCCAGGTTGTACGAGCAGTACTTC. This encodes CATSARLYEQYF.